Below, one T cell receptor beta chain is given with its context. Its antigen is still unknown. This specimen comes from a study of T cell repertoires in cytomegalovirus infection. In TCRdb, the reads were re-called with MiXCR into one record per CDR3 protein. The data hold about 770,000 distinct CDR3 sequences, with roughly 28% observed a single time. Here the sequenced sample was cultured CD8+ T cells from PBMCs, taken from culture after CMV antigen stimulation. This clonotype was sampled from a human donor in good health (CMV status not recorded). Some clones in this sample may be carry-over from other donors' samples.

This chain's CDR3 is CASSSQGQGSNSPLHF. CDR3 nucleotides: TGTGCCAGCAGCTCCCAGGGACAGGGAAGTAATTCACCCCTCCACTTT. This chain joins TRBV7-6 and TRBJ1-6; 9 nucleotides agree with TRBD1. CDR1 is SGHVS and CDR2 is FNYEAQ in the germline V gene. The trim removed 4 bases at V and 6 bases at J, leaving 7 bases unmatched. CDR3 length equals 16 residues.